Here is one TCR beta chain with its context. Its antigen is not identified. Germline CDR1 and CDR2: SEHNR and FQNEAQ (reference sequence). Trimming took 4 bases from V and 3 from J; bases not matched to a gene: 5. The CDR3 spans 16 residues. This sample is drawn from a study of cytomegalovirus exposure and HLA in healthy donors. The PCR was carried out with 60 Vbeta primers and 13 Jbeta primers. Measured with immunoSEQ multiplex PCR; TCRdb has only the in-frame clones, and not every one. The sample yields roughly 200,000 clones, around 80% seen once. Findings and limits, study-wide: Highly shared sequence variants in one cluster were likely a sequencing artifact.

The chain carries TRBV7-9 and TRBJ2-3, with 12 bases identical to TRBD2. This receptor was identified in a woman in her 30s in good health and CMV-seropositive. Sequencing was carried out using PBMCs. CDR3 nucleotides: TGTGCCAGCAGCTCGAGGACTAGCGGGGTGACAGATACGCAGTATTTT. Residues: CASSSRTSGVTDTQYF.